This T cell receptor beta chain was captured by sequencing in a study of blood T cell repertoires in COVID-19. As for the study in general: Samples taken during acute and convalescent COVID-19 were collected in the United States, Italy and Spain. The analysed material was cDNA or gDNA that came from T cells, B-cell-depleted T cells, or PBMCs.

The CDR3 is 14 amino acids. CDR1 and CDR2 from the germline V gene are MNHNY and SVGAGI (reference sequence). The V end lost 6 bases, the J end lost 6 bases, and 17 bases lay between the germline ends. Seattle's enrolled individuals joined amid active infection and were then monitored longitudinally. The authors' processing: How many nucleated cells were present was estimated from reference gene primer amplification. Sequencing was performed with immunoSEQ multiplex PCR; in TCRdb, only in-frame clones are kept and a portion is missing. V and J calls and clone size are copied from that table; D and trimming were computed from the DNA. The profile shows 90,000 or so clones, about 83% of them singletons.

This TCR came from a woman aged 55 to 70 with COVID-19, enrolled during active disease. Sequences were obtained from peripheral blood. The chain recombines TRBV6-6 with TRBJ1-2, with D perhaps TRBD1 (6 bases). The chain's CDR3 is CASRRDTILDGYTF. CDR3 in DNA: TGTGCCAGCAGGAGGGACACCATTTTGGATGGCTACACCTTC.